The clone carrying this T cell receptor beta chain was counted a single time. This specimen belongs to a study of Ad26.COV2.S vaccination and SARS-CoV-2 variants. Specified treatment: 15 to 20 received Ad26.COV2.S at low or high dose, single or two shots; five or six received placebo; per-sample allocation not given. Collection of samples fell on day 63 after the first vaccine or placebo injection. The vaccine antigen was prefusion-stabilized Wuhan SARS-CoV-2 spike. Clones were sequenced by immunoSEQ multiplex PCR, and TCRdb holds only the in-frame ones, with some missing. The sample holds 300,000 to 350,000 clones; about 89% are singletons and the top ten take 5%. The sequence derives from a person aged 18-60 years who received the Ad26.COV2.S COVID-19 vaccine or a placebo. The sample was peripheral blood, taken in a trial of Ad26.COV2.S vaccine versus placebo.

CDR3 nucleotide sequence: TGTGCCAGCAGCTTAGGCGGGACTTTAAATGAGCAGTTCTTC. This codes for CASSLGGTLNEQFF. The chain uses TRBV7-9 and TRBJ2-1, with D tentatively TRBD2 (6 bases). Germline V CDR1 and CDR2: SEHNR, FQNEAQ (reference sequence). This CDR3 is built from 14 residues. With 1 base removed from V and 7 bases from J, the gap between germline ends came to 11 bases. Full variable domain (outside the CDR3, taken from reference TRBV7-9 and TRBJ2-1): DTGVSQNPRHKITKRGQNVTFRCDPISEHNRLYWYRQTLGQGPEFLTYFQNEAQLEKSRLLSDRFSAERPKGSFSTLEIQRTEQGDSAMYLCASSLGGTLNEQFFGPGTRLTVL.